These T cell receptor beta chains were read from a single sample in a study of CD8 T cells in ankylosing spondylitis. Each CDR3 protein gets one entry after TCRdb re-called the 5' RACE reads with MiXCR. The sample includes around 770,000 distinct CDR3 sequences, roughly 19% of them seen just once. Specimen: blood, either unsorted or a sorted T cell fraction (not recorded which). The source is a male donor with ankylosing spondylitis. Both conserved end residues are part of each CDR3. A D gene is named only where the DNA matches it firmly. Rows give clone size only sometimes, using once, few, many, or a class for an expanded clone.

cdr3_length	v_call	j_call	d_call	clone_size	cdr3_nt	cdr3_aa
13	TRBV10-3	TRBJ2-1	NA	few	TGTGCCATCACCGTACCCCCCTACAATGAGCAGTTCTTC	CAITVPPYNEQFF
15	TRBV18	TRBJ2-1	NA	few	TGTGCCAGCTCACCACCCGGGGTTACCTACAATGAGCAGTTCTTC	CASSPPGVTYNEQFF
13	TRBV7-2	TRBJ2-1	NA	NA	TGTGCCAGCAGCTTGAGAAGCGCCAATGAGCAGTTCTTC	CASSLRSANEQFF
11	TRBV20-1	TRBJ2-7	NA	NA	TGCAGTGCTAGGACAGAAAACGAGCAGTACTTC	CSARTENEQYF
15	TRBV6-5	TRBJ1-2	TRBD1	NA	TGTGCCAGCAGTAACGACAGGGCGAAGGGCTATGGCTACACCTTC	CASSNDRAKGYGYTF
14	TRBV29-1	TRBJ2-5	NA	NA	TGCAGCGTTGTCCAGCGACTCGACCGGGAGACCCAGTACTTC	CSVVQRLDRETQYF
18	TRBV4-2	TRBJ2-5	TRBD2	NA	TGTGCCAGCAGCCAAGATTTAGGACTAGCGGGAGGCCAAGAGACCCAGTACTTC	CASSQDLGLAGGQETQYF
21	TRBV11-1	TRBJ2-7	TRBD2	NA	TGTGCCAGCAGCTTAACCGAGGAGGGAGGACTAGCGGGAGCGACGGTCTACGAGCAGTACTTC	CASSLTEEGGLAGATVYEQYF
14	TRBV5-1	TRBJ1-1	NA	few	TGCGCCAGCAGCTTTGGTTTGGGGAACACTGAAGCTTTCTTT	CASSFGLGNTEAFF
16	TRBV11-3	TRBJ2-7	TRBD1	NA	TGTGCCAGCAGCTTATTATCCTACGGGACAGTAGACGAGCAGTACTTC	CASSLLSYGTVDEQYF
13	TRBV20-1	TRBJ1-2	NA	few	TGCAGTGCTAGCCTCTCCCTCGGGGATGGCTACACCTTC	CSASLSLGDGYTF
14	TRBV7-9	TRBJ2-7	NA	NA	TGTGCCAGCAGCACCCGGGACACGGCCTACGAGCAGTACTTC	CASSTRDTAYEQYF
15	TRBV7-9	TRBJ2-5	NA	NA	TGTGCCAGCAGCGATAGGGGCGGGCACGAAGAGACCCAGTACTTC	CASSDRGGHEETQYF
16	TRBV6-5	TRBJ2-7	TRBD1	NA	TGTGCCAGCAGTTCCAAGAGACCGGGACAGGGCTACGAGCAGTACTTC	CASSSKRPGQGYEQYF
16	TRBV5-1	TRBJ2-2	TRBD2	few	TGCGCCAGCAGCTACCTAGCGGGCATGAACACCGGGGAGCTGTTTTTT	CASSYLAGMNTGELFF
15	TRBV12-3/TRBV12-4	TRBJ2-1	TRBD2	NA	TGTGCCAGCAGTGAGACTAGCGGGGGGGCGCCTGAGCAGTTCTTC	CASSETSGGAPEQFF
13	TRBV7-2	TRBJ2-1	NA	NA	TGTGCCAGCAGCTTAGATGCCTCGACTATGCAGTTCTTC	CASSLDASTMQFF
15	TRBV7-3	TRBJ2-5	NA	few	TGTGCCAGCAGCCCTCTAGGGCTCTCCGGGGAGACCCAGTACTTC	CASSPLGLSGETQYF
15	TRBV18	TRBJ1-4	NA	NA	TGTGCCAGCTCACCACCGGGGAGCCCGAATGAAAAACTGTTTTTT	CASSPPGSPNEKLFF
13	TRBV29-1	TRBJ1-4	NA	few	TGCAGCGTCCTCGCAGGGGCGGATGAAAAACTGTTTTTT	CSVLAGADEKLFF
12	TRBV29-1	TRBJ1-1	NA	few	TGCAGCGTTCAGGACGGGGACACTGAAGCTTTCTTT	CSVQDGDTEAFF
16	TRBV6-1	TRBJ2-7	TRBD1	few	TGTGCCAGCAGTGAAGCTTGGGACAGGGGAACCTACGAGCAGTACTTC	CASSEAWDRGTYEQYF
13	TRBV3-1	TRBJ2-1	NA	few	TGTGCCACCCGACCCTCTCCAGGGAATGAGCAGTTCTTC	CATRPSPGNEQFF
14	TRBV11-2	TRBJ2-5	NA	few	TGTGCCAGCAGCTCCCACAGTATCCAAGAGACCCAGTACTTC	CASSSHSIQETQYF
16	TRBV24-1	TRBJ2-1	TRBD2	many	TGTGCCACCAGTGGCATAACGGGGGGTGATACCAATGAGCAGTTCTTC	CATSGITGGDTNEQFF
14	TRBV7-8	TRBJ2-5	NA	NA	TGTGCCAGCAGCTTCGGCTACCAGGGGGAGACCCAGTACTTC	CASSFGYQGETQYF
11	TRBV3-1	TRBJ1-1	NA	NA	TGTGCCAGCAGCGTGAAAGGTCGCGCTTTCTTT	CASSVKGRAFF
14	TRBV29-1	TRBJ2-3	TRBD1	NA	TGCAGCGTTGGAGGGGGACAGGGCGCAGATACGCAGTATTTT	CSVGGGQGADTQYF
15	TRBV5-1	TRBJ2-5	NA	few	TGCGCCAGCAGCTTGGCGCCGGGACGTCAAGAGACCCAGTACTTC	CASSLAPGRQETQYF
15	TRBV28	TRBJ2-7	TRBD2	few	TGTGCCAGCAGCACAAGGACTAGACGAGACTACGAGCAGTACTTC	CASSTRTRRDYEQYF
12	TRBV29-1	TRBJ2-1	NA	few	TGCAGCTCTTCCGGCACGGACAATGAGCAGTTCTTC	CSSSGTDNEQFF
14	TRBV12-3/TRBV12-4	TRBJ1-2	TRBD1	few	TGTGCCAGCAGTCCGGGGACAGATGTCTATGGCTACACCTTC	CASSPGTDVYGYTF
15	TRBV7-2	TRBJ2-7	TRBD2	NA	TGTGCCAGCAGCTTAACAGCGGGAGGGGGGTACGAGCAGTACTTC	CASSLTAGGGYEQYF
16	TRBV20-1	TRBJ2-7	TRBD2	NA	TGCAGTGCCTACCCCCTAGCGGGGGGCCCCTCCTACGAGCAGTACTTC	CSAYPLAGGPSYEQYF
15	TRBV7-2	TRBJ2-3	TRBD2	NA	TGTGCCAGCAGCCATACACGGACTAGCGCAGATACGCAGTATTTT	CASSHTRTSADTQYF
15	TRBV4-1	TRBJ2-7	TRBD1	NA	TGCGCCAGCAGCCCCAAGGGACAGGGTGGATACGAGCAGTACTTC	CASSPKGQGGYEQYF
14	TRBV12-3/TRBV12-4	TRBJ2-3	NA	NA	TGTGCCAGCAGCTTCCAACTCAGGGGAGATACGCAGTATTTT	CASSFQLRGDTQYF
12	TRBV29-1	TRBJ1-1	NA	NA	TGCAGCGAACGGGACGGCCACACTGAAGCTTTCTTT	CSERDGHTEAFF
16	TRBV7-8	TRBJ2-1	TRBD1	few	TGTGCCAGCAGCGAGAGACAGGGGGCGGCCTACAATGAGCAGTTCTTC	CASSERQGAAYNEQFF
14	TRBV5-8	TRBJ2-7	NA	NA	TGTGCCAGCAGCTTGGCCCCGCGACCCTACGAGCAGTACTTC	CASSLAPRPYEQYF
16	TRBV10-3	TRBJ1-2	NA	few	TGTGCCATCAGTGGGGGACCCATCTTCGAGGGCTATGGCTACACCTTC	CAISGGPIFEGYGYTF
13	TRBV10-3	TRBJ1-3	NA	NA	TGTGCCACGCGACTGGCCTCTGGAAACACCATATATTTT	CATRLASGNTIYF
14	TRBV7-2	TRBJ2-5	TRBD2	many	TGTGCCAGCAGCTTCGGGACTACCCAAGAGACCCAGTACTTC	CASSFGTTQETQYF
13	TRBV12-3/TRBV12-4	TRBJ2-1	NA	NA	TGTGCCAGCAGTTTAAGACTTAACAATGAGCAGTTCTTC	CASSLRLNNEQFF
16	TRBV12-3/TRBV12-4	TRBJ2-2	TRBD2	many	TGTGCCAGCACGGGACTAGCGGGGATAAACACCGGGGAGCTGTTTTTT	CASTGLAGINTGELFF
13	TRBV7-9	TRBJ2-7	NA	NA	TGTGCCAGCACGCTGACAGGCTCCTACGAGCAGTACTTC	CASTLTGSYEQYF
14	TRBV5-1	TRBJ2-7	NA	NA	TGCGCCAGCAGCTTGTCGCAGGGAGTACCCGAGCAGTACTTC	CASSLSQGVPEQYF
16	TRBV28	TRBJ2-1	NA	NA	TGTGCCAGCAGTGCGGCTAGCGCCCTTAAGGAAGGTGAGCAGTTCTTC	CASSAASALKEGEQFF
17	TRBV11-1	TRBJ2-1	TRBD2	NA	TGTGCCAGCAGCTTATACCCACAGGGAGCGGGAGGTCATGAGCAGTTCTTC	CASSLYPQGAGGHEQFF
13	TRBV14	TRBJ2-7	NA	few	TGTGCCAGCAGCCAAGCTGGGACCACGGGGCAGTACTTC	CASSQAGTTGQYF
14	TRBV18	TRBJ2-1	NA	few	TGTGCCAGCTCACCAGCCGTATCCTTGAATGAGCAGTTCTTC	CASSPAVSLNEQFF
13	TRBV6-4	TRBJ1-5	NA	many	TGTGCCAGCAGTGAAGGTAGCAATCAGCCCCAGCATTTT	CASSEGSNQPQHF
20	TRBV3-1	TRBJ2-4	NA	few	TGTGCCAGCAGCCAAGATGCGAACGGTGGATATGGGGTAACCAAAAACATTCAGTACTTC	CASSQDANGGYGVTKNIQYF
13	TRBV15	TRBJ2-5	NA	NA	TGTGCCACCAGCCTCTTCCTTCAGGAGACCCAGTACTTC	CATSLFLQETQYF
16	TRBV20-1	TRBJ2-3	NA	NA	TGCAGTGCCGACGATTATAGCCGGAGAGGCACAGATACGCAGTATTTT	CSADDYSRRGTDTQYF
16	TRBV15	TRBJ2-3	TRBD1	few	TGTGCCACCAGCAGAGATTTTAGACAGGGAACAGATACGCAGTATTTT	CATSRDFRQGTDTQYF
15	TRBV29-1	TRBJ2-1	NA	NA	TGCAGCGTTGAAGGGGGAGCGGCCTTCTACAATGAGCAGTTCTTC	CSVEGGAAFYNEQFF
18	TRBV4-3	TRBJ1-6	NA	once	TGCGCCAGCAGCCAAGATTTCCGAAGGAGCTCCTATAATTCACCCCTCCACTTT	CASSQDFRRSSYNSPLHF
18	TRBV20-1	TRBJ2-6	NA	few	TGCAGTGCTCTCGAAGCTAGCGCCAGGGGCTCTGGGGCCAACGTCCTGACTTTC	CSALEASARGSGANVLTF
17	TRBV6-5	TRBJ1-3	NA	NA	TGTGCCAGCAGTTACTCGTATGAAGGGCGAGCTGGAAACACCATATATTTT	CASSYSYEGRAGNTIYF